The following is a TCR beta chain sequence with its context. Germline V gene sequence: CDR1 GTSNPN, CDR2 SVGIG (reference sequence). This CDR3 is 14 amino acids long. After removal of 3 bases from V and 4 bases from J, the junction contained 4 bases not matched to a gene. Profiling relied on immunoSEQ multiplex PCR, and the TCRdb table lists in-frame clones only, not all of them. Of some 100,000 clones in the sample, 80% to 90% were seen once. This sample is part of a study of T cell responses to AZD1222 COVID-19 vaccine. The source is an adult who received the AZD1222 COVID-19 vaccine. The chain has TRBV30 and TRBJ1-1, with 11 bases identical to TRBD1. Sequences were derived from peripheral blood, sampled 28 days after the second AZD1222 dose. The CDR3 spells CAWSAGTGGTEAFF. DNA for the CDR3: TGTGCCTGGAGCGCCGGGACAGGGGGCACTGAAGCTTTCTTT. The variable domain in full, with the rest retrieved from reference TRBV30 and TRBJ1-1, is SQTIHQWPATLVQPVGSPLSLECTVEGTSNPNLYWYRQAAGRGLQLLFYSVGIGQISSEVPQNLSASRPQDRQFILSSKKLLLSDSGFYLCAWSAGTGGTEAFFGQGTRLTVV.